The 8 T cell receptor beta chains presented below share a single source sample, sequenced in a study of blood T cell repertoires in COVID-19. Libraries were prepared by immunoSEQ multiplex PCR; TCRdb keeps only in-frame clonotypes and omits some of them. Of 250,000 to 300,000 clones listed, 70% to 90% are singletons. The sample taken for sequencing was peripheral blood. The source of these receptors is a man aged 55 to 70 who had recovered from COVID-19.

The gene calls are TRBV19 and TRBJ1-6; D not certain. The V and J ends lost 5 bases and 6 bases respectively, with 14 bases between them. Germline CDR1 is LNHDA and CDR2 is SQIVND (reference sequence). The CDR3 length is 15 residues. The CDR3 DNA is TGTGCCAGTAGTCGGGGATTATCTGGTAATTCACCCCTCCACTTT. It specifies CASSRGLSGNSPLHF.

The rearrangement joins TRBV7-2 to TRBJ2-7, with D possibly being TRBD1 (5 bases). The length of the CDR3 is 13 residues. V was pared by 3 bases and J by 6 bases, with 12 bases between. CDR1 SGHTA and CDR2 FQGNSA come from the germline V gene. Here the CDR3 reads CASSLTRRGEQYF. DNA of the CDR3: TGTGCCAGCAGCTTGACTCGTAGGGGCGAGCAGTACTTC.

This clone was seen just once. The V gene is TRBV6-6, the J gene TRBJ2-3; 9 bases fit TRBD1. The CDR3 runs to 14 residues. The ends lost 4 bases at V and 4 bases at J; junction bases unmatched: 3. Germline V gene lookup returns CDR1 MNHNY and CDR2 SVGAGI (reference sequence). In nucleotides, the CDR3 is TGTGCCAGCAGTTCTACAGGGGGCGCAGATACGCAGTATTTT. It translates to CASSSTGGADTQYF.

Written as DNA, the CDR3 is TGTGCCAGCAGCTTAGCAGGGTCGAATGAGCAGTTCTTC. Protein: CASSLAGSNEQFF. This chain uses TRBV5-4 with TRBJ2-1, with D possibly being TRBD1 (5 bases). There are 13 residues in the CDR3. Trimming cost V 2 bases and J 7 bases, with 10 bases left between them. Germline CDR1 and CDR2: SGHNT and YYREEE (reference sequence).

A single count supports this clone. The chain carries TRBV5-1 and TRBJ2-1; 12 nucleotides line up with TRBD1. The germline gives CDR1 SGHRS, CDR2 YFSETQ. The junction had 8 bases not matched to a gene; V was cut back by 4 bases and J by 6 bases. This CDR3 has 16 residues. The CDR3 DNA reads as TGCGCCAGCAGCCTCCCCGGGACAGGGGGCAGCAATGAGCAGTTCTTC. Amino acid sequence: CASSLPGTGGSNEQFF. Based on the CDR3 plus reference TRBV5-1 and TRBJ2-1, the full variable domain is KAGVTQTPRYLIKTRGQQVTLSCSPISGHRSVSWYQQTPGQGLQFLFEYFSETQRNKGNFPGRFSGRQFSNSRSEMNVSTLELGDSALYLCASSLPGTGGSNEQFFGPGTRLTVL.

The chain carries TRBV27 and TRBJ2-3, with 8 bases aligning to TRBD2. The CDR3 extends over 16 amino acids. The V segment lost 2 bases and the J segment 4 bases; nucleotides outside the gene matches: 8. Looked up from germline, CDR1 is MNHEY and CDR2 is SMNVEV (reference sequence). The CDR3 nucleotides are TGTGCCAGCAGTTTAAACCCCGGGACTAGGTCAGATACGCAGTATTTT. Amino acid sequence: CASSLNPGTRSDTQYF.

The V gene is TRBV27, the J gene TRBJ2-5; tentative D call: TRBD1 (6 bases). Germline assignment: CDR1 MNHEY and CDR2 SMNVEV (reference sequence). Trimming took 5 bases from V and 5 from J, leaving 18 bases between them. The CDR3 consists of 15 residues. CDR3 protein: CASSRKSWGRETQYF. The CDR3, as DNA: TGTGCCAGCAGTCGAAAGTCATGGGGGCGGGAGACCCAGTACTTC.

This rearrangement joins TRBV2 to TRBJ1-4; TRBD1 matches 7 bases. J was trimmed by 4 bases and V by 2 bases; bases with no gene match: 10. The CDR3 runs to 17 residues. The germline V gene has CDR1 SNHLY and CDR2 FYNNEI. The CDR3 coding sequence is TGTGCCAGCAGTGAAAGGGACAGTCGGAGGAATAATGAAAAACTGTTTTTT. It is translated as CASSERDSRRNNEKLFF.